What follows are 28 T cell receptor beta chains derived from one specimen sequenced in a study of blood T cell repertoires in COVID-19 (dated by TCRdb to about 2020). Libraries were built with the immunoSEQ multiplex PCR assay. TCRdb re-hosts the immuneACCESS table, in-frame sequences only. Its copies lack some clones; in the studies checked, an unresolved V gene accounts for under half of them, and the cause for the rest is not known. The sample records 300,000 or so clones, 80% to 90% of which are singletons. 3% to 4% of the sample rests with the top ten. Sequencing input: peripheral blood. These receptors were obtained from a woman in her thirties or forties with acute or convalescent COVID-19.

The count of this clone is one. The chain carries TRBV25-1 and TRBJ2-3; possibly TRBD1 for D (5 bases). This CDR3 comprises 14 residues. V lost 3 bases, J lost 6 bases, and 13 bases lay in between. Germline V lookup: CDR1 MGHDK, CDR2 SYGVNS. CDR3: CASSDRVRRDTQYF. CDR3 in DNA: TGTGCCAGCAGTGACAGGGTACGTCGGGATACGCAGTATTTT. The full variable domain, in which reference TRBV25-1 and TRBJ2-3 provide the parts outside the CDR3, is EADIYQTPRYLVIGTGKKITLECSQTMGHDKMYWYQQDPGMELHLIHYSYGVNSTEKGDLSSESTVSRIRTEHFPLTLESARPSHTSQYLCASSDRVRRDTQYFGPGTRLTVL.

The rearrangement links TRBV4-2 to TRBJ1-2; 7 nucleotides agree with TRBD1. This CDR3 contains 17 residues. After removal of 2 bases from V and 2 bases from J, the junction contained 11 bases not matched to a gene. CDR1 is LGHNA, CDR2 YNFKEQ, per germline. This chain's CDR3 is CASSQRLTGTENYGYTF. The CDR3 DNA sequence: TGTGCCAGCAGCCAAAGGCTGACTGGGACAGAGAACTATGGCTACACCTTC.

This sequence joins TRBV5-1 and TRBJ1-6; 10 bases fit TRBD1. Germline V gene data show CDR1 as SGHRS and CDR2 as YFSETQ. With 2 bases clipped from V and 8 bases from J, the junction kept 7 bases outside the gene matches. The CDR3 loop spans 16 amino acids. In DNA form, the CDR3 reads TGCGCCAGCAGCTTCGGACAGGGGGGGTTAGATTCACCCCTCCACTTT. This codes for CASSFGQGGLDSPLHF. The whole variable domain, filled in from reference TRBV5-1 and TRBJ1-6, reads KAGVTQTPRYLIKTRGQQVTLSCSPISGHRSVSWYQQTPGQGLQFLFEYFSETQRNKGNFPGRFSGRQFSNSRSEMNVSTLELGDSALYLCASSFGQGGLDSPLHFGNGTRLTVT.

This chain links TRBV6-6 with TRBJ1-2; TRBD1 agrees at 9 bases. CDR1 is MNHNY, CDR2 SVGAGI, per germline (reference sequence). CDR3 size: 16 residues. V lost 5 bases and J lost 10; bases outside the gene matches: 17. The CDR3 region has the DNA TGTGCCAGCAGTGCGGGACAGGGTACTACGCTATCTCCCTACACCTTC. This gives the protein CASSAGQGTTLSPYTF.

The genes are TRBV6-1 and TRBJ1-3, with 8 nucleotides matching TRBD1. Germline-derived CDR1 and CDR2 are MNHNS and SASEGT. The CDR3 covers 15 residues. V was pared by 3 bases and J by 8 bases, with 9 bases of the junction left unmatched. DNA for the CDR3: TGTGCCAGCAGTGACCCGGGACAGGCACGGGACACCATATATTTT. Its protein is CASSDPGQARDTIYF.

The genes are TRBV10-1 and TRBJ2-3; 7 bases are shared with TRBD1. Per germline, CDR1 WNHNN and CDR2 SYGVQD (reference sequence). The CDR3 sequence is 15 residues long. V trimming: 0 bases; J trimming: 0 bases; junction bases outside the gene matches: 0. In nucleotides, the CDR3 is TGCGCCAGCAGTGAGTCGGGACAGAGCACAGATACGCAGTATTTT. Its translation: CASSESGQSTDTQYF.

The rearrangement uses TRBV10-3 and TRBJ2-1; TRBD1 aligns across 9 bases. Germline trimming cut 3 bases from V and 6 bases from J; bases unmatched to any gene: 6. The CDR3 totals 15 residues. Germline CDR1 is ENHRY and CDR2 is SYGVKD. CDR3 nucleotides: TGTGCCATCAGTGACTCTCGGACAGGGGCCAATGAGCAGTTCTTC. Its protein product is CAISDSRTGANEQFF.

The chain links TRBV27 to TRBJ1-1; D possibly corresponds to TRBD1 (6 bases). CDR1 MNHEY and CDR2 SMNVEV come from the germline V gene (reference sequence). This CDR3 spans 13 amino acids. The V end was cut by 2 bases, the J end by 3 bases, with 7 bases between. CDR3 residues: CASSLGQYTEAFF. DNA for the CDR3: TGTGCCAGCAGTTTAGGACAGTACACTGAAGCTTTCTTT.

The V gene is TRBV4-1, the J gene TRBJ2-2, with D perhaps TRBD1 (6 bases). The CDR3 runs 18 residues. The germline V and J ends were trimmed by 6 bases and 7 bases, with 27 bases remaining between them. CDR1 and CDR2 from the germline V gene are MGHRA and YSYEKL. This CDR3 reads CASRQTPYLNGDNGELFF. CDR3 coding DNA: TGCGCCAGCAGACAGACCCCTTACTTAAACGGGGACAACGGGGAGCTGTTTTTT.

A single count supports this clone. V usage is TRBV6-5 and J usage is TRBJ2-3; D perhaps matches TRBD2 (6 bases). The germline gives CDR1 MNHEY, CDR2 SVGAGI. V was shortened by 5 bases and J by 3 bases, with 15 bases between the two germline ends. The CDR3 spans 15 residues. The CDR3 is CASSPWGDFTDTQYF. CDR3 bases: TGTGCCAGCAGTCCCTGGGGGGACTTTACAGATACGCAGTATTTT.

The chain uses TRBV7-9 and TRBJ1-6; 8 bases match TRBD1. V dropped 5 bases and J dropped 0; count of bases not matched to a gene: 6. Germline V gene lookup returns CDR1 SEHNR and CDR2 FQNEAQ (reference sequence). The CDR3 has 17 residues. The chain's CDR3 is CASSQWTGSSYNSPLHF. DNA for the CDR3: TGTGCCAGCAGCCAATGGACAGGGAGCTCCTATAATTCACCCCTCCACTTT. Complete variable domain (other parts from reference TRBV7-9 and TRBJ1-6): DTGVSQNPRHKITKRGQNVTFRCDPISEHNRLYWYRQTLGQGPEFLTYFQNEAQLEKSRLLSDRFSAERPKGSFSTLEIQRTEQGDSAMYLCASSQWTGSSYNSPLHFGNGTRLTVT.

This sequence joins TRBV4-1 and TRBJ2-3; the D gene is possibly TRBD1 (5 bases). V dropped 3 bases and J dropped 1 base, with 8 bases sitting between them. The germline gives CDR1 MGHRA, CDR2 YSYEKL. The CDR3 is 14 residues long. CDR3 loop: CASSQGPRTDTQYF. As DNA, the CDR3 is TGCGCCAGCAGCCAGGGGCCTCGCACAGATACGCAGTATTTT.

This clone appeared a few times. The J gene is TRBJ1-4, the V gene TRBV18; 8 positions agree with TRBD1. The V and J ends lost 5 bases and 8 bases, in that order; junction bases with no gene match: 10. Per germline, CDR1 KGHSH and CDR2 LQKENI. The length of the CDR3 is 15 residues. CDR3 in DNA: TGTGCCAGCTCAGCGGAGACAGGGGCGAGGGAAAAACTGTTTTTT. Translating it yields CASSAETGAREKLFF.

On this clone itself: The junction departs from germline at one end; a sequencing error may be responsible. V gene TRBV2 combines with J gene TRBJ2-5; the D gene could be TRBD1 or TRBD2 (6 bases each). CDR3 length equals 15 residues. Germline lookup yields CDR1 SNHLY and CDR2 FYNNEI. The CDR3 DNA follows: TGTGCCAGCGGTGAGGGGGGTTGGGTACAAGAGACCCAGTACTTC. The encoded protein is CASGEGGWVQETQYF.

This chain connects TRBV5-1 to TRBJ1-2; TRBD1 agrees at 11 bases. The V gene's germline CDR1 is SGHRS and CDR2 YFSETQ. The CDR3 runs to 18 residues. V shed 1 base, J shed 7 bases, and the junction held 15 bases outside the gene matches. CDR3 in DNA: TGCGCCAGCAGCTTGCGGGCCGCGGACAGGGGGCTTTTTATTGGCTACACCTTC. Amino acid sequence: CASSLRAADRGLFIGYTF.

V usage is TRBV9 and J usage is TRBJ2-3; 7 bases match TRBD2. Trimming at V came to 4 bases and at J to 1 base, leaving 6 bases not matched to a gene. Germline CDR1 reads SGDLS; CDR2 reads YYNGEE. CDR3 length: 15 residues. DNA for the CDR3: TGTGCCAGCAGCATGGGACTAACCCGCACAGATACGCAGTATTTT. It encodes CASSMGLTRTDTQYF.

The rearrangement joins TRBV12-5 to TRBJ2-5; TRBD1 aligns across 11 bases. The CDR3 covers 16 residues. Per germline, CDR1 LGHNT and CDR2 FRNRAP. V dropped 5 bases and J dropped 0; count of bases not matched to a gene: 5. In DNA form, the CDR3 reads TGTGCTAGTGGTCAGGGACAGGGGGGTTACCAAGAGACCCAGTACTTC. This codes for CASGQGQGGYQETQYF.

The chain recombines TRBV6-5 with TRBJ2-7; 9 bases line up with TRBD1. CDR1 is MNHEY, CDR2 SVGAGI, per germline. CDR3 length: 15 amino acids. The trim removed 4 bases at V and 4 bases at J, leaving 8 bases unmatched. This CDR3 is CASSSPGQGAYEQYV. The CDR3 DNA is TGTGCCAGCAGTTCTCCGGGACAGGGAGCTTACGAGCAGTACGTC.

The genes are TRBV6-1 and TRBJ1-2, with D maybe TRBD1 (5 bases). Germline CDR1 and CDR2: MNHNS and SASEGT. The CDR3 runs 14 residues. V was shortened by 2 bases and J by 4 bases, with 11 bases between the two germline ends. The CDR3 coding sequence is TGTGCCAGCAGTGAATTCGGGCAGGGCTATGGCTACACCTTC. The encoded protein is CASSEFGQGYGYTF.

The chain uses TRBV27 and TRBJ1-3; TRBD1 matches 7 bases. The CDR3 has 15 residues. J gave up 6 bases and V 4 bases, and 9 bases lay outside the gene matches. CDR1 MNHEY and CDR2 SMNVEV come from the germline V gene (reference sequence). The CDR3 nucleotides read TGTGCCAGCAGTTCCATCGACAGGGCGCAAAACACCATATATTTT. Protein sequence: CASSSIDRAQNTIYF.

This chain links TRBV10-3 with TRBJ1-6; D uncertain. Trimming stripped 5 bases from V and 9 bases from J, with 17 bases between. Germline-derived CDR1 and CDR2 are ENHRY and SYGVKD. The CDR3 has 15 amino acids. The CDR3 coding sequence is TGTGCCATCAGTTCACCGGCCCTAGGGAGTTCACCCCTCCACTTT. Protein: CAISSPALGSSPLHF.

V is TRBV4-1 and J is TRBJ2-3, with 8 nucleotides matching TRBD2. This CDR3 comprises 15 residues. The J segment lost 2 bases and the V segment lost 6 bases, leaving 7 bases of the junction unmatched. Per the germline V gene, CDR1 is MGHRA and CDR2 is YSYEKL. CDR3 DNA sequence: TGCGCCAGCAGGCCCGGGGGGGCTAACACAGATACGCAGTATTTT. It yields the protein CASRPGGANTDTQYF.

V is TRBV29-1 and J is TRBJ1-3; tentatively, D is TRBD1 (5 bases). The CDR3 length is 15 residues. Trimming stripped 4 bases from V and 2 bases from J, with 15 bases between. Germline V gene data show CDR1 as SQVTM and CDR2 as ANQGSEA. For the CDR3, the DNA is TGCAGCGTTGGGGCGACAGCCGATACTGGAAACACCATATATTTT. Protein sequence: CSVGATADTGNTIYF.

The gene calls are TRBV21-1 and TRBJ2-3; the D call in the table, TRBD1, was not verified against the DNA. TRBV21-1 is an annotated pseudogene. The CDR3 spans 16 residues. The CDR3: CASSKGGGSRTDTQYF. CDR3 bases: TGTGCCAGCAGCAAAGGAGGGGGTTCCCGCACAGATACGCAGTATTTT.

The V call is TRBV5-4, the J call TRBJ2-5, with D possibly TRBD1 on 6 matching bases. With 4 bases removed from V and 3 bases from J, the gap between germline ends came to 16 bases. This CDR3 has 15 residues. Looked up from germline, CDR1 is SGHNT and CDR2 is YYREEE (reference sequence). The CDR3 coding sequence is TGTGCCAGCAGCCGAGACCCGGGGACAAAAGAGACCCAGTACTTC. As protein: CASSRDPGTKETQYF.

V usage is TRBV1 and J usage is TRBJ2-5; the table's D call TRBD2 went unverified against the DNA. TRBV1 is described as a pseudogene. CDR3 size: 19 residues. The CDR3: CTSSRIGLAHLTAQETQYF. CDR3 nucleotide sequence: TGCACCAGCAGCCGGATCGGACTAGCCCATCTCACGGCTCAAGAGACCCAGTACTTC.

This clone was detected only a few times. The V call is TRBV5-6, the J call TRBJ1-2; D unclear. This CDR3 has 13 amino acids. Trimming removed 1 base at V and 3 bases at J, with 7 bases between. Germline CDR1 reads SGHDT; CDR2 reads YYEEEE. The CDR3 sequence is CASSLSGYYGYTF. As DNA, the CDR3 is TGTGCCAGCAGCTTGTCGGGGTACTATGGCTACACCTTC. The complete variable domain, with remaining parts taken from reference TRBV5-6 and TRBJ1-2, reads DAGVTQSPTHLIKTRGQQVTLRCSPKSGHDTVSWYQQALGQGPQFIFQYYEEEERQRGNFPDRFSGHQFPNYSSELNVNALLLGDSALYLCASSLSGYYGYTFGSGTRLTVV.

This clone has a single count. The J gene is TRBJ1-4, the V gene TRBV19, with TRBD1 identical over 8 bases. CDR3 length: 17 amino acids. The J segment lost 8 bases and the V segment lost 4 bases, leaving 15 bases of the junction unmatched. Germline values: CDR1 LNHDA, CDR2 SQIVND (reference sequence). CDR3 protein: CASSTSRTGSIGEKLFF. The CDR3 DNA is TGTGCCAGTAGTACCTCCCGGACAGGGTCTATAGGGGAAAAACTGTTTTTT.